This TCR beta chain stems from a study of tumor-infiltrating lymphocytes in oesophageal squamous cell carcinoma (dated by TCRdb to the mid-2010s). On this clonotype itself: The target of this receptor is not known. No base qualities exist here, and no much larger clone lies one base off it.

The library relied on PCR. TCRdb shows the sequencer as Illumina HiSeq 2000. The raw public reads went through TCRdb reprocessing: fastp at Q25, MiXCR clone calling, in-frame beta chains kept. Merged by CDR3 protein, the rows form single entries marked with the most common genes and DNA. This sample gives 18,000 or so distinct CDR3 sequences in total; approximately 39% of them show up just once. Of the sample, 18% is held by the ten largest clones. From the germline V gene, CDR1 is SGHVS and CDR2 is FQNEAQ. V and J are truncated by 5 bases and 8 bases respectively, leaving an intervening sequence of 13 bases. The CDR3 runs 13 amino acids, cysteine and phenylalanine included. Just the 39-base CDR3 DNA is kept, in frame starting at base 1.

The TCR sequence derives from a female donor with esophageal squamous cell carcinoma. Sequencing was performed on normal esophageal tissue next to the tumor. The rearranged chain carries TRBV7-8 and TRBJ1-5; a confident D gene designation cannot be given. The DNA sequence is TGTGCCAGCAGCCGACAAAGAAATAAGCCCCAGCATTTT. It codes for CASSRQRNKPQHF.